The 10 T cell receptor beta chains listed next were all sequenced from one sample in a study of blood T cell repertoires in COVID-19 (TCRdb year 2020). Receptor libraries were prepared by the immunoSEQ multiplex PCR assay. The immuneACCESS repertoire file appears here via TCRdb, limited to in-frame rearrangements. These files lack a portion of the clones; in checked studies, under half of the deficit traces to unresolved V genes, and the cause of the others is not known. The sample contains 95,000 to 110,000 clones, more than 75% of them found a single time. The ten largest clones add up to over 20% of the sample. The sequenced sample was peripheral blood. These receptors were obtained from a man aged 60 to 75 with acute or convalescent COVID-19.

Points on this clone: Additional DNA sequences in this sample encode the identical CDR3. This chain connects TRBV7-9 to TRBJ1-1; possible D gene TRBD1, 5 bases. V lost 1 base, J lost 3 bases, and 9 bases lay in between. Looked up from germline, CDR1 is SEHNR and CDR2 is FQNEAQ (reference sequence). The length of the CDR3 is 14 residues. CDR3 sequence: CASSLGQGDTEAFF. In DNA, the CDR3 is TGTGCCAGCAGCTTAGGGCAGGGTGACACTGAAGCTTTCTTT.

V and J are TRBV4-1 and TRBJ1-6, with D possibly being TRBD1 (6 bases). Germline CDR1 reads MGHRA; CDR2 reads YSYEKL. The CDR3 spans 13 residues. Between the trimmed V and J ends, which lost 5 bases and 10 bases, there was a span of 12 bases. CDR3 protein: CASSATGRSPLHF. In DNA form, the CDR3 reads TGCGCCAGCAGCGCGACAGGTCGGTCACCCCTCCACTTT.

The chain has TRBV19 and TRBJ1-5; 7 nucleotides align to TRBD1. V lost 5 bases to trimming and J lost 4 bases; unmatched junction nucleotides: 5. The length of the CDR3 is 14 residues. CDR1 and CDR2 (germline): LNHDA, SQIVND (reference sequence). The CDR3 protein is CASSPTGVNQPQHF. CDR3 bases: TGTGCCAGTAGTCCCACAGGGGTGAATCAGCCCCAGCATTTT. The whole variable domain, filled in from reference TRBV19 and TRBJ1-5, reads DGGITQSPKYLFRKEGQNVTLSCEQNLNHDAMYWYRQDPGQGLRLIYYSQIVNDFQKGDIAEGYSVSREKKESFPLTVTSAQKNPTAFYLCASSPTGVNQPQHFGDGTRLSIL.

The gene calls are TRBV19 and TRBJ2-7, with a possible D match to TRBD2 (6 bases). V lost 3 bases and J 4 bases, leaving 16 bases between the germline ends. The CDR3 has 15 amino acids. Germline lookup yields CDR1 LNHDA and CDR2 SQIVND (reference sequence). CDR3 sequence (DNA): TGTGCCAGTAGTATCGGAGGAGGGGATGTGTACGAGCAGTACTTC. As protein: CASSIGGGDVYEQYF.

This rearrangement joins TRBV9 to TRBJ2-3; TRBD2 matches 7 bases. Looked up from germline, CDR1 is SGDLS and CDR2 is YYNGEE. V lost 3 bases to trimming and J lost 6 bases; unmatched junction nucleotides: 1. CDR3 length: 12 amino acids. The CDR3: CASSGDYDTQYF. CDR3 nucleotide sequence: TGTGCCAGCAGCGGGGACTACGATACGCAGTATTTT. Looking up the rest from reference TRBV9 and TRBJ2-3 gives the full variable domain: DSGVTQTPKHLITATGQRVTLRCSPRSGDLSVYWYQQSLDQGLQFLIQYYNGEERAKGNILERFSAQQFPDLHSELNLSSLELGDSALYFCASSGDYDTQYFGPGTRLTVL.

V is TRBV5-8 and J is TRBJ2-7, with TRBD2 as a possible D gene (5 bases). From germline, CDR1 is SGHTS and CDR2 YDEGEE. The CDR3 runs 13 residues. Trimming took off 5 bases at V and 0 bases at J, with 9 bases between the two ends. CDR3 residues: CASRGSFSYEQYV. The CDR3 DNA sequence: TGTGCCAGCAGGGGGAGTTTCTCCTACGAGCAGTACGTC.

V gene TRBV11-3 combines with J gene TRBJ1-6, with D maybe TRBD1 (6 bases). This CDR3 has 14 amino acids. V lost 0 bases and J 7 bases, leaving 7 bases between the germline ends. Looked up from germline, CDR1 is SGHNT and CDR2 is YENEEA. The CDR3 DNA reads as TGTGCCAGCAGCTTAGAACAGGGAAATTCACCCCTCCACTTT. Protein: CASSLEQGNSPLHF.

The chain is built from TRBV29-1 and TRBJ2-7; weak D call: TRBD2 (6 bases). The CDR3 runs to 11 residues. Trimming removed 5 bases at V and 5 bases at J, with 10 bases between. In germline, CDR1 is SQVTM, CDR2 ANQGSEA. The CDR3 DNA follows: TGCAGCGTTCAGGGCGGGGACGAGCAGTACGTC. Protein sequence: CSVQGGDEQYV.

The genes are TRBV5-1 and TRBJ1-5, with 9 bases fitting TRBD1. The germline gives CDR1 SGHRS, CDR2 YFSETQ. With 0 bases clipped from V and 6 bases from J, the junction kept 7 bases outside the gene matches. The CDR3 is 16 residues long. As DNA, the CDR3 is TGCGCCAGCAGCTTGGGAGGGACAGGGCTCCTTCAGCCCCAGCATTTT. Its translation: CASSLGGTGLLQPQHF.

This rearrangement joins TRBV29-1 to TRBJ2-6; D not resolved. The CDR3 runs 14 residues. Germline V gene sequence: CDR1 SQVTM, CDR2 ANQGSEA. V gave up 3 bases and J gave up 1 base, with 7 bases separating them. In DNA, the CDR3 is TGCAGCGTTGAGGTTGAGTCTGGGGCCAACGTCCTGACTTTC. It is translated as CSVEVESGANVLTF.